This TCR beta chain is from a study of cytomegalovirus exposure and HLA in healthy donors (dated by TCRdb to the late 2010s). Describing the broader study: According to a later analysis, the roughly 120 validation repertoires were produced on the same platform as the 600 to 850 repertoires of the first cohort. The study aimed to test whether cataloging public T cell receptors could reveal signatures of past pathogen exposure. Along with the approximately 650-subject first cohort, a separate validation cohort of about 110 different subjects was used. To predict cytomegalovirus infection status, the study brought together high-throughput TCR immunosequencing, statistical association of individual TCRs with disease status, and machine learning. Broader findings and caveats from the paper: In both the original and validation cohorts, the classifier was reported to diagnose cytomegalovirus status with high specificity and sensitivity. Of the cluster scores, approximately 94% were above 0 in a later analysis, which found that TCRs clustered in the first cohort also tended to co-occur in the approximately 130 validation repertoires. The study listed approximately 160 TCR beta chains as associated with cytomegalovirus. The authors suggested that the approach could potentially be generalized to other disease states and immunological phenotypes. In vitro tests confirmed that a few of the cytomegalovirus-associated TCR beta chains recognize cytomegalovirus antigens. All 120 repertoires were used to score co-occurrence in the validation cohort in a later analysis, because that analysis had no HLA typing for the cohort. Most TCR sequences were observed very rarely across donors, whereas some public TCRs were present in many individuals.

About this clone: The antigen it recognizes is unknown. No base-level quality is on record; no much larger clone is a single base apart.

Library preparation employed the immunoSEQ multiplex PCR assay. Per the source publication's procedure: A statistical classification framework was built for diagnosing cytomegalovirus status from the catalog of TCR beta chain sequences. In its TCRdb copy, this immuneACCESS table keeps in-frame sequences only and misses some clones. Where compared with another copy, unresolved V genes explain less than half of these, and the others have no known cause. V and J calls and clone size are given by that table; D and trimming were obtained from the DNA. The sample data list a few hundred thousand clones, and approximately 80% of these were observed just once. Of the sample, more than 12% is held by the ten largest clones. The CDR3 goes from the cysteine to the phenylalanine over 14 residues. Only the CDR3 region is kept as DNA, spanning 42 bases read in frame from base 1. Separate from the roughly 660-subject first cohort, the validation cohort of 120 subjects was the group to which the donors belonged.

The clonotype originates from a woman in her 30s in good health and CMV-seropositive. The chain is encoded by TRBV12-1 joined to TRBJ1-2. TRBV12-1 is marked as a pseudogene. Specimen: PBMCs. The nucleotide sequence is TGTGCCAGCAGCCTCGGGACGTCAAACTATGGCTACACCTTC. This sequence encodes CASSLGTSNYGYTF.